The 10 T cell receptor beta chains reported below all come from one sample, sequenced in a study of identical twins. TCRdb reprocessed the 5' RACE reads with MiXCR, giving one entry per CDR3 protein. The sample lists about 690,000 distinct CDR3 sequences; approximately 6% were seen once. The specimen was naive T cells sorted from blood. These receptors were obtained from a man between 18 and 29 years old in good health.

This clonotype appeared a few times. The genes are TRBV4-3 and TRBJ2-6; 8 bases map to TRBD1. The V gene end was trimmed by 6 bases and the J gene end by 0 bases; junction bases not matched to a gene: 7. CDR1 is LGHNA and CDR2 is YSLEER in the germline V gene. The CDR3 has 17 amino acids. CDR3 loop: CASSDGTGGSGANVLTF. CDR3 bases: TGCGCCAGCAGTGATGGGACAGGTGGCTCTGGGGCCAACGTCCTGACTTTC.

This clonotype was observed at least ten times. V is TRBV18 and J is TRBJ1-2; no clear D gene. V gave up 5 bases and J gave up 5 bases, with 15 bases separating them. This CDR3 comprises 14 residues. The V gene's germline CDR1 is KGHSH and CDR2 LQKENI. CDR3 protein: CASSTPEQFYGYTF. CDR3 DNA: TGTGCCAGCTCAACCCCCGAGCAATTTTATGGCTACACCTTC.

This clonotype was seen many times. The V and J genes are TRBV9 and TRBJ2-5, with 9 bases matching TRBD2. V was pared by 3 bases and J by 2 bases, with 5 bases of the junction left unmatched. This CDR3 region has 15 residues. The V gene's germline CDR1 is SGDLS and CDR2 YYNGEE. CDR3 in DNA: TGTGCCAGCAGCGCCGGGACTAGCCTTCAAGAGACCCAGTACTTC. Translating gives CASSAGTSLQETQYF.

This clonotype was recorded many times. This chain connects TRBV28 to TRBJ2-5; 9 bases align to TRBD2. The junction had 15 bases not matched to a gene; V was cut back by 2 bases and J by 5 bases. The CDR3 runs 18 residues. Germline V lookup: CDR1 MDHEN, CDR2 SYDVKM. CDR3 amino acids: CASSLDHSGTSRGETQYF. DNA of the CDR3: TGTGCCAGCAGTTTAGACCACAGCGGGACTAGCCGCGGTGAGACCCAGTACTTC.

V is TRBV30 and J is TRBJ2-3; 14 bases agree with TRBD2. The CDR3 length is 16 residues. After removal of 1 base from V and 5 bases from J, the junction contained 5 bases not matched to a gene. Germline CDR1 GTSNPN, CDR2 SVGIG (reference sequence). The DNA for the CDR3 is TGTGCCTGGAGTGAGGGACTAGCGGGAGAAGGAGATACGCAGTATTTT. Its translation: CAWSEGLAGEGDTQYF.

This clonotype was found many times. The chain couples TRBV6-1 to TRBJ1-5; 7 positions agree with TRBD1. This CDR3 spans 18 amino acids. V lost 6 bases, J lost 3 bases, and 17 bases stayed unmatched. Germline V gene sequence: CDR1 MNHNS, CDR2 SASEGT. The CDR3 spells CASSPRELIDRVNQPQHF. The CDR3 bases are TGTGCCAGCAGCCCCCGAGAACTAATCGACAGGGTCAATCAGCCCCAGCATTTT.

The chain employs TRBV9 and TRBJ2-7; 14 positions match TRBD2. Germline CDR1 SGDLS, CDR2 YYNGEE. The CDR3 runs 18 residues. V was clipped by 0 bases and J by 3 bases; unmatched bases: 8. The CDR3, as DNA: TGTGCCAGCAGCGTAGGGACTAGCGGGAGGAAATTGCTCTACGAGCAGTACTTC. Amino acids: CASSVGTSGRKLLYEQYF.

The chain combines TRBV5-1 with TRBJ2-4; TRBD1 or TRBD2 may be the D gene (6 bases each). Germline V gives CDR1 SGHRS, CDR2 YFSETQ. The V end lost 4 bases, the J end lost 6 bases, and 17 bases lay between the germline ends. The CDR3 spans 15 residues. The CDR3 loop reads CASSHVGGAGNIQYF. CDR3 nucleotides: TGCGCCAGCAGCCATGTAGGGGGAGCGGGAAACATTCAGTACTTC.

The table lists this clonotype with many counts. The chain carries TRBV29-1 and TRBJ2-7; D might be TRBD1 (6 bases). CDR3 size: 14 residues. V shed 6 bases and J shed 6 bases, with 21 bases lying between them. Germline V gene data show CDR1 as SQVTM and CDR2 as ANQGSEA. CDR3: CSVDTGKLPVEQYF. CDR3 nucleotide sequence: TGCAGCGTCGACACAGGGAAGCTACCGGTCGAGCAGTACTTC.

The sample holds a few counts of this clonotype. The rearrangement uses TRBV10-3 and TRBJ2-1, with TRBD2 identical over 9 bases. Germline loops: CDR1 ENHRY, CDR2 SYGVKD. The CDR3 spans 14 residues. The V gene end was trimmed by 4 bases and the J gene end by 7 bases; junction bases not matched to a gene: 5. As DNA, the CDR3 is TGTGCCATCAGTGGGGCGGGAGGGCAAAATGAGCAGTTCTTC. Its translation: CAISGAGGQNEQFF.